This TCR beta chain emerged from a study of T cell responses to AZD1222 COVID-19 vaccine. The wider study: Pooling covered second doses at about 4 or about 12 weeks.

This clone has a single count. Its cognate antigen is unknown. V lost 5 bases and J lost 8, with 18 bases in between. The CDR3 loop spans 14 amino acids. Germline lookup yields CDR1 SGHTA and CDR2 FQGNSA. TCRdb's table, derived via immunoSEQ multiplex PCR, lists solely in-frame clones and lacks some. The sample records 90,000 to 120,000 clones, over 75% being singletons. Findings and limits, study-wide: Clonal diversity may have been underestimated, and the donors were mostly white British, with more females than males. Two AZD1222 administrations were followed by greater Spike-specific TCR breadth and depth.

The V and J genes are TRBV7-2 and TRBJ1-2; tentative D call: TRBD1 (5 bases). The receptor's source is an adult in good health. The source material was peripheral blood, sampled on day 0 of AZD1222 vaccination. The CDR3 spells CASSPDVRVEGYTF. CDR3 sequence (DNA): TGTGCCAGCAGCCCCGATGTCAGGGTGGAGGGCTACACCTTC.